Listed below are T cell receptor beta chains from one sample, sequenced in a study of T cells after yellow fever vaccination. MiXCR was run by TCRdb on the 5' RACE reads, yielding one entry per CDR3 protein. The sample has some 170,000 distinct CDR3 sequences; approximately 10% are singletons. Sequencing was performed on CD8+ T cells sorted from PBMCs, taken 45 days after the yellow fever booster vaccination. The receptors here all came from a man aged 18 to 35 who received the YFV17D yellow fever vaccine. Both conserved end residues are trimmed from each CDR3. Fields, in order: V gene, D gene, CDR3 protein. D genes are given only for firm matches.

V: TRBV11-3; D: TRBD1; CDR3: ASSSGDRNANTGELF
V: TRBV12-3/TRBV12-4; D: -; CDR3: ASSLEGARGANVLT
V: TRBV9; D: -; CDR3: ASSPHRVRTEGELF
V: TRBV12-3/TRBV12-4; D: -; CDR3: ASTLSAIRLTDTQY
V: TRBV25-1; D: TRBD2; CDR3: ASQRGGELF
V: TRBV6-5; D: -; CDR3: ASSLWGRGEKLF
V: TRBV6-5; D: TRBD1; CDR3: ASSARGIGTEAF
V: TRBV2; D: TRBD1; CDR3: ASSKTGAGANVLT
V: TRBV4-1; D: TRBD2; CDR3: ASSRRLAGADGELF
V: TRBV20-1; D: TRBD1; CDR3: SPRDRRSYEQY
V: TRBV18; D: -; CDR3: ASSPRSREQF
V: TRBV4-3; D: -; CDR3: ASSQDMGYRLNTEAF
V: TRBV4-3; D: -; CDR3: ASSQGGGGLETQY
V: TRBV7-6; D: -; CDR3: ASSLEAGAAKNIQY
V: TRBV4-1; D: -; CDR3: ASSYRGGFYNSPLH
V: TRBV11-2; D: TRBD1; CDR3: ASSRQGGNNEQF
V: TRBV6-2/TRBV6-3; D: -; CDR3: AGRTDPGREQF
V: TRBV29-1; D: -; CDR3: SAVNYEQY
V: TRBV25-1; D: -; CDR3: ASSERGRGAGEQF
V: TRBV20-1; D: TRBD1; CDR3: SALGTGAFMNTEAF
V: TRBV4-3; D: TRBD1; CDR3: ASSQTHRGLNNQPQH
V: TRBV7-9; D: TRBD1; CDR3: ASSFRGKLETQY